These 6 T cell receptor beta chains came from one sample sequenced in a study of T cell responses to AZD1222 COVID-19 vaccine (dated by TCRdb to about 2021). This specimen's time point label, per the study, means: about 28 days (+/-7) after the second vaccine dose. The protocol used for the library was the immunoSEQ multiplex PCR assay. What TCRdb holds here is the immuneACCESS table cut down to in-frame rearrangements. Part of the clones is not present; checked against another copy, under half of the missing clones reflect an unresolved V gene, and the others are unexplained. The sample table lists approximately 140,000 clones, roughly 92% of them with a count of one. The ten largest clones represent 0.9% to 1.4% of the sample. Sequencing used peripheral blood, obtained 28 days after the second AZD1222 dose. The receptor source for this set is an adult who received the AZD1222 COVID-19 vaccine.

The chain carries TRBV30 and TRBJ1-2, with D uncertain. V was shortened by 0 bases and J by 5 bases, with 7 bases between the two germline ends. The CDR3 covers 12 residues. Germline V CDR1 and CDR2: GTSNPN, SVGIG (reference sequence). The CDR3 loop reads CAWSVHGYGYTF. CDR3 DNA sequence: TGTGCCTGGAGTGTACATGGGTATGGCTACACCTTC.

The CDR3 reads CASSPGQGASPLHF. The DNA of the CDR3 is TGTGCCAGCTCACCGGGGCAGGGTGCATCACCCCTCCACTTT. The chain joins TRBV18 to TRBJ1-6, with D tentatively TRBD1 (5 bases). Germline V gene sequence: CDR1 KGHSH, CDR2 LQKENI. Trimming pared 3 bases from V and 10 bases from J, leaving 13 bases between. The CDR3 is 14 amino acids.

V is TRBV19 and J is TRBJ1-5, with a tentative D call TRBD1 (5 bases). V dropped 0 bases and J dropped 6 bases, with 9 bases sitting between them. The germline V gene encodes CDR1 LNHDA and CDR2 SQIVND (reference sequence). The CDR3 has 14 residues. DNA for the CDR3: TGTGCCAGTAGTATAGACAGGGAAAGTCAGCCCCAGCATTTT. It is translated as CASSIDRESQPQHF. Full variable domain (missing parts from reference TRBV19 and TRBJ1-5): DGGITQSPKYLFRKEGQNVTLSCEQNLNHDAMYWYRQDPGQGLRLIYYSQIVNDFQKGDIAEGYSVSREKKESFPLTVTSAQKNPTAFYLCASSIDRESQPQHFGDGTRLSIL.

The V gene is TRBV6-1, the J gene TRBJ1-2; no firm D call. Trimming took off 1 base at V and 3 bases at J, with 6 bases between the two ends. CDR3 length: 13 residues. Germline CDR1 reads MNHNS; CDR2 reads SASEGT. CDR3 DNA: TGTGCCAGCAGTGAAGGTGTGGACTATGGCTACACCTTC. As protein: CASSEGVDYGYTF.

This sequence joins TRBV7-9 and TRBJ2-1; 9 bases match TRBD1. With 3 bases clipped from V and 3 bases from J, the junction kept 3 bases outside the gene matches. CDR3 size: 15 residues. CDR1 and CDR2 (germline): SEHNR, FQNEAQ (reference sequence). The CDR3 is CASSFGTGFYNEQFF. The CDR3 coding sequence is TGTGCCAGCAGCTTTGGGACAGGGTTCTACAATGAGCAGTTCTTC.

The DNA for the CDR3 is TGCGCCAGCAGCCAAGATTACGTGTATAGCAATCAGCCCCAGCATTTT. This sequence encodes CASSQDYVYSNQPQHF. The J gene is TRBJ1-5, the V gene TRBV4-1; D call uncertain. Germline V gives CDR1 MGHRA, CDR2 YSYEKL. V was shortened by 0 bases and J by 0 bases, with 9 bases between the two germline ends. CDR3 length: 16 residues.